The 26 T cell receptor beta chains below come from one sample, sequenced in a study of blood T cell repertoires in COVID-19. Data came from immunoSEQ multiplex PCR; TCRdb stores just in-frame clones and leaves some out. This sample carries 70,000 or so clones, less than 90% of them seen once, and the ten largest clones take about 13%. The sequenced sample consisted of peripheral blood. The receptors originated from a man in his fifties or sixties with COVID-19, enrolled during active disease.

The DNA for the CDR3 is TGTGCCAGCAGCTTAGCTACTAGCGGGAGTGGGTACGAGCAGTACTTC. This encodes CASSLATSGSGYEQYF. The chain combines TRBV7-2 with TRBJ2-7; 11 bases match TRBD2. The CDR3 totals 16 residues. Trimming removed 0 bases from V and 4 bases from J; junction bases left unmatched: 5. CDR1 and CDR2 (germline): SGHTA, FQGNSA. Full variable domain (missing parts from reference TRBV7-2 and TRBJ2-7): GAGVSQSPSNKVTEKGKDVELRCDPISGHTALYWYRQSLGQGLEFLIYFQGNSAPDKSGLPSDRFSAERTGGSVSTLTIQRTQQEDSAVYLCASSLATSGSGYEQYFGPGTRLTVT.

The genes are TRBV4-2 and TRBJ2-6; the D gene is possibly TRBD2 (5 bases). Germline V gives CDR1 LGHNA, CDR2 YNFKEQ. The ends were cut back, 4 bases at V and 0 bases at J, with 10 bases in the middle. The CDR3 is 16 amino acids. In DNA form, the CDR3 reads TGTGCCAGCAGCCCGGTCGGGAACTCTGGGGCCAACGTCCTGACTTTC. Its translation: CASSPVGNSGANVLTF.

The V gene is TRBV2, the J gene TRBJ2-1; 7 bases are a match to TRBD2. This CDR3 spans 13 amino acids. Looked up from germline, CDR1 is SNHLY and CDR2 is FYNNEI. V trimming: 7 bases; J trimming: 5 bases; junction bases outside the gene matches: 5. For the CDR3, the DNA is TGTGCCAGCAAGAGCGGGGCGGACAATGAGCAGTTCTTC. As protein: CASKSGADNEQFF.

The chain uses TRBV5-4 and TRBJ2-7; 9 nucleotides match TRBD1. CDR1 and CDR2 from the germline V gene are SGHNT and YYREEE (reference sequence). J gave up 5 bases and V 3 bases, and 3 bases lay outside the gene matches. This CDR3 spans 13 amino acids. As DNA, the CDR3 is TGTGCCAGCAGCTGGAACAGGGGGCACGAGCAGTACTTC. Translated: CASSWNRGHEQYF.

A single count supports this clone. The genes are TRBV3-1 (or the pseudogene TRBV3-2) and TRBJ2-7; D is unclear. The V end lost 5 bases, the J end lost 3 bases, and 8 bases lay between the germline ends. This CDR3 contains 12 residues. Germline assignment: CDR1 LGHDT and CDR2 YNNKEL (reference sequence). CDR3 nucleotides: TGTGCCAGCAGCTCCGTAGTCTACGAGCAGTACTTC. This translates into CASSSVVYEQYF.

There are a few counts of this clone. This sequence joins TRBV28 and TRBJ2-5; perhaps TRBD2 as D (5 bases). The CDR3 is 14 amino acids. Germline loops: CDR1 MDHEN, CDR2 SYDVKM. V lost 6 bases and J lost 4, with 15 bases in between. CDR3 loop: CASRGLGDGETQYF. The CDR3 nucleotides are TGTGCCAGCAGGGGGTTGGGAGATGGAGAGACCCAGTACTTC.

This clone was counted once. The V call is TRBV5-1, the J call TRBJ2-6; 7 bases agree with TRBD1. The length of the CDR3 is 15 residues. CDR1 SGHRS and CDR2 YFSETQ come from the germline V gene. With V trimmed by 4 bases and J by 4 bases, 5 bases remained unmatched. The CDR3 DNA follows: TGCGCCAGCAGCGTGACAGGGCGAGGGGCCAACGTCCTGACTTTC. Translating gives CASSVTGRGANVLTF.

CDR3 DNA sequence: TGCAGTGCTAGTAAGCAGGGGGCCACCGGGGAGCTGTTTTTT. Its protein product is CSASKQGATGELFF. The chain employs TRBV20-1 and TRBJ2-2; 8 bases line up with TRBD1. The junction had 4 bases not matched to a gene; V was cut back by 3 bases and J by 4 bases. The CDR3 runs 14 residues. Germline V gene lookup returns CDR1 DFQATT and CDR2 SNEGSKA (reference sequence).

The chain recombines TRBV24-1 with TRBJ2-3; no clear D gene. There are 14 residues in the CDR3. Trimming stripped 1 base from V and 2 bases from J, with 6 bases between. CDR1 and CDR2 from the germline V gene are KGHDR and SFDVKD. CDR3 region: CATSDFDNTDTQYF. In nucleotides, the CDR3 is TGTGCCACCAGTGATTTTGACAACACAGATACGCAGTATTTT.

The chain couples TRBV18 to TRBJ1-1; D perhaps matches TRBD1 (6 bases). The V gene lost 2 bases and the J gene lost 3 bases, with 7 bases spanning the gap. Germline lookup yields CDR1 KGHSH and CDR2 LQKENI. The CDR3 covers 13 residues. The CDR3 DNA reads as TGTGCCAGCTCACCAAACAGGGACACTGAAGCTTTCTTT. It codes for CASSPNRDTEAFF.

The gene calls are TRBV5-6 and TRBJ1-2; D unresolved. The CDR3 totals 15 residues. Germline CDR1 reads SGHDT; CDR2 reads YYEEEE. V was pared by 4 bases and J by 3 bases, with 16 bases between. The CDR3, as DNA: TGTGCCAGCAGCCCGCTTCGTCAGGTTCACTATGGCTACACCTTC. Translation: CASSPLRQVHYGYTF. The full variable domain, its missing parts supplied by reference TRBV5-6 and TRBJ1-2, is DAGVTQSPTHLIKTRGQQVTLRCSPKSGHDTVSWYQQALGQGPQFIFQYYEEEERQRGNFPDRFSGHQFPNYSSELNVNALLLGDSALYLCASSPLRQVHYGYTFGSGTRLTVV.

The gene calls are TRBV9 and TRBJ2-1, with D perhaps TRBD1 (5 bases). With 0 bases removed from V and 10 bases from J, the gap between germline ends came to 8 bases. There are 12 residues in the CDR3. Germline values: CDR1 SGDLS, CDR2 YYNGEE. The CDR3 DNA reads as TGTGCCAGCAGCGTAGAGGACACCGAGCAGTTCTTC. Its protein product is CASSVEDTEQFF.

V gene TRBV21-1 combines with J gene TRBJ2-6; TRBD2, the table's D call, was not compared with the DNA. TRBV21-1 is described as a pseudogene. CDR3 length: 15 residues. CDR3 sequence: CASSVGGLGANVLTF. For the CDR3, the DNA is TGTGCCAGCAGCGTGGGGGGGCTCGGGGCCAACGTCCTGACTTTC.

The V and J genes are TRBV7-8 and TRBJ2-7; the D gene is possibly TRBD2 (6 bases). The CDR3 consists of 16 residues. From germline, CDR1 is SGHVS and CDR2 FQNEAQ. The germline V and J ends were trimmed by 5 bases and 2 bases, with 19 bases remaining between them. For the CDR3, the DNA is TGTGCCAGCAGCGTGAATTACCGGGACTCCACCTACGAGCAGTACTTC. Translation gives CASSVNYRDSTYEQYF.

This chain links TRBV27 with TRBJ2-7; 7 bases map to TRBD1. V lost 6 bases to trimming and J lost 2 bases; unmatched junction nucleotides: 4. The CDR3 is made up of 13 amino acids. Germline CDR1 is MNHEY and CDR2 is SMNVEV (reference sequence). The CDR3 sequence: CASSPDRAYEQYF. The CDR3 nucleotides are TGTGCCAGCAGCCCAGACAGGGCCTACGAGCAGTACTTC.

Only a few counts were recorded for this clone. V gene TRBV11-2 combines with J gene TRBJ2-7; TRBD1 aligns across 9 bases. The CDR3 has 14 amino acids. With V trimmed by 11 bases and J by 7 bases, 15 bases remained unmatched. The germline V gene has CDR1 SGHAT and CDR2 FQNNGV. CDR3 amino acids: CASATGQGSKEQYF. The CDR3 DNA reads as TGTGCCTCAGCGACTGGACAGGGGAGTAAGGAGCAGTACTTC.

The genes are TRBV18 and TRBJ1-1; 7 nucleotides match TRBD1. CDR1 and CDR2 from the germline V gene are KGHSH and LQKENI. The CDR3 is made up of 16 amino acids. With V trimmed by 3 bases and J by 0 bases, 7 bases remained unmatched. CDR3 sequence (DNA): TGTGCCAGCTCACCTACCGGGACAGCGGTGAACACTGAAGCTTTCTTT. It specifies CASSPTGTAVNTEAFF.

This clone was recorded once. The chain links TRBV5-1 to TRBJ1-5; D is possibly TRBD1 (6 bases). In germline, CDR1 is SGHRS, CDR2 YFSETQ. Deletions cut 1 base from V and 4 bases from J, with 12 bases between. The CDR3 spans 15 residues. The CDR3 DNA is TGCGCCAGCAGCTTGACGGGACACCAAAATCAGCCCCAGCATTTT. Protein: CASSLTGHQNQPQHF.

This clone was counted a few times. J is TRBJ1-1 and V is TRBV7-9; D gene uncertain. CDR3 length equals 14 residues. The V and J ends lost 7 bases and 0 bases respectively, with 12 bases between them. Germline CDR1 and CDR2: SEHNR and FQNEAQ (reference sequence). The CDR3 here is CASTRGRLNTEAFF. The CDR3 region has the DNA TGTGCCAGCACCCGTGGCCGTTTGAACACTGAAGCTTTCTTT.

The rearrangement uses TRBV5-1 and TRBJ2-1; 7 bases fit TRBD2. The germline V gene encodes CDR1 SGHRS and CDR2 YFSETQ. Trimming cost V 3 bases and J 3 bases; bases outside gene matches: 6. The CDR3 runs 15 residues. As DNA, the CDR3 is TGCGCCAGCAGCTCACGGGAGGACGGCTACAATGAGCAGTTCTTC. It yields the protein CASSSREDGYNEQFF.

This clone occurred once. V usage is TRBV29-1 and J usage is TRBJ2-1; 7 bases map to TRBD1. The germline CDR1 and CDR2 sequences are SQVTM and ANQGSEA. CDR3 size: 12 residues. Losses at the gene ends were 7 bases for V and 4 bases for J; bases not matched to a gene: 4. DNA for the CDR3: TGCAGCGCCGGGACAGCTTACAATGAGCAGTTCTTC. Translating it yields CSAGTAYNEQFF.

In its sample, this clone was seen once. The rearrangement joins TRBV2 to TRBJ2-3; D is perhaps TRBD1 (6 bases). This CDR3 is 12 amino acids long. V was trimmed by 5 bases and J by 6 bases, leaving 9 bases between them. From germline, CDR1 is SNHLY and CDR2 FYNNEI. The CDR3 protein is CASSRQGDTQYF. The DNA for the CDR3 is TGTGCCAGCAGTCGGCAGGGGGATACGCAGTATTTT.

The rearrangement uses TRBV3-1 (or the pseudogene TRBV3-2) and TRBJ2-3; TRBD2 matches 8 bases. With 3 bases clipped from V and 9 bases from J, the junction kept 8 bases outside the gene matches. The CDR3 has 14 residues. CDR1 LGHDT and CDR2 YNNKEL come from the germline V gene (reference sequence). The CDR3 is CASSHLAAGGTQYF. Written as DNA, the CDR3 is TGTGCCAGCAGCCACCTCGCCGCGGGAGGCACGCAGTATTTT.

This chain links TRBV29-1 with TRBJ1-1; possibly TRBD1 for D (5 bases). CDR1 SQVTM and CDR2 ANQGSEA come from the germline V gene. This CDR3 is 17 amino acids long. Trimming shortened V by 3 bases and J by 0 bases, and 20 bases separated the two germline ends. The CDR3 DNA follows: TGCAGCGTTGAGGGGGGAAAGACAGTTGCTTTGAACACTGAAGCTTTCTTT. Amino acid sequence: CSVEGGKTVALNTEAFF.

In DNA form, the CDR3 reads TGTGCCAGCAGCCTGACAGGGGGGCCCTATGGCTACACCTTC. Residues: CASSLTGGPYGYTF. This chain links TRBV7-2 with TRBJ1-2; 9 bases line up with TRBD1. This CDR3 spans 14 amino acids. V lost 5 bases and J lost 4; bases outside the gene matches: 5. Looked up from germline, CDR1 is SGHTA and CDR2 is FQGNSA.

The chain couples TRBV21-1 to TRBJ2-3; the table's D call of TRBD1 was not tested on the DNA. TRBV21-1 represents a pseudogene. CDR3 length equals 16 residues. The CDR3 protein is CASSLGQSPGTDTQYF. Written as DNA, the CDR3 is TGTGCCAGCAGCCTTGGACAGTCTCCGGGCACAGATACGCAGTATTTT.